This T cell receptor beta chain was captured in a study of blood T cell repertoires in COVID-19 (dated by TCRdb to the early 2020s). Turning to the overall study: Samples covering the acute and convalescent phases of COVID-19 were provided by collaborators in the United States, Italy and Spain. The prospective study material was composed of cDNA or gDNA derived from T cells, B-cell-depleted T cells, or PBMCs. Subjects who had been exposed to COVID-19, were actively infected with it, or had recovered from it provided the deeply sampled blood TCRbeta repertoires that made up the dataset. The repertoires were released in a freely available public database intended as a resource for research on the immune response to SARS-CoV-2. The samples were drawn from the first 160 participants of the ongoing ImmuneRACE study and from 1,254 subjects provided by 6 global collaborators. Nearly every sample came with metadata listing a de-identified subject ID, COVID-19 status, age in years and sex. Where available, HLA class I and class II types were obtained from metadata supplied by the sample provider rather than from assay-based typing. Here is what the overall study found, with its caveats: The quantity of clinical and demographic metadata differed by source and by participant and was supplied without curation.

As for this clone: Its antigen specificity is not known. It has no much larger one-base neighbor in the sample; base qualities were not kept.

The collaborating institutions used their own protocols to collect whole blood in K2EDTA tubes. For TCRbeta analysis, collaborators shipped samples in one of three forms: frozen whole blood, isolated PBMCs, or DNA extracted from either of those sample types. The CDR3, from cysteine to phenylalanine, totals 14 residues. Kept here is only the CDR3 DNA, which spans 42 bases and is read in frame from base 1. V sheds 5 bases and J sheds 3 bases, leaving 11 bases between their ends. CDR1 and CDR2 were assigned from the germline V gene (reference sequence) as MNHNY and SVGAGI. The immunoSEQ Assay, a bias-controlled multiplex PCR, was used to amplify TCRbeta CDR3 regions from genomic DNA. Per the authors' processing: The number of nucleated cells in each sample was estimated by amplification of reference gene primers within the assay. Sequence reads were collapsed and filtered to measure the absolute abundance of every unique TCRbeta CDR3 rearrangement. Productive Simpson clonality was computed per sample as the square root of Simpson's diversity index over productive rearrangements. TCRdb re-hosts the immuneACCESS table, in-frame sequences only. Its copies lack some clones; in the studies checked, an unresolved V gene accounts for under half of them, and the cause for the rest is not known. V, J and clone size are those of that table, while D and trimming were read from the DNA. This sample is represented by tens of thousands of clones; 79% of them were singletons. In total, the top ten clones hold around 27% of the sample.

Input material: peripheral blood. This clonotype originated in a man in his sixties with active or convalescent COVID-19. The V gene is TRBV6-6 and the J gene is TRBJ2-1; TRBD1 is perhaps the D gene, given 6 matching bases. This receptor has the CDR3 CASSRQENYNEQFF. The nucleotides are TGTGCCAGCAGTCGACAGGAAAACTACAATGAGCAGTTCTTC.